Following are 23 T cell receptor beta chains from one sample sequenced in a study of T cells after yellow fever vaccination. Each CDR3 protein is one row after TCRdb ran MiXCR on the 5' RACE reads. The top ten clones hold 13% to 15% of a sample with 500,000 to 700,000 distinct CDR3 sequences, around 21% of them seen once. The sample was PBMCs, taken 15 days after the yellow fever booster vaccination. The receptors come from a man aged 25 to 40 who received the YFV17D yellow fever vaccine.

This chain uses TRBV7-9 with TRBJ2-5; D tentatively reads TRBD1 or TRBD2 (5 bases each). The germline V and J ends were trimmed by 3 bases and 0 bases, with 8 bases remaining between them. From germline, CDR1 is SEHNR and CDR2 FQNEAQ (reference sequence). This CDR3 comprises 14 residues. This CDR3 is CASSLGTHQETQYF. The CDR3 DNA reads TGTGCCAGCAGCTTGGGGACCCACCAAGAGACCCAGTACTTC.

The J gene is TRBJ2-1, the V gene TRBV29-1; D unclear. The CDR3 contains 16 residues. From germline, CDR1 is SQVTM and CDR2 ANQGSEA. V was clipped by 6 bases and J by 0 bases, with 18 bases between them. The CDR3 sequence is CSVASPRASSYNEQFF. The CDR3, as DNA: TGCAGCGTAGCGAGTCCTAGGGCGAGCTCCTACAATGAGCAGTTCTTC.

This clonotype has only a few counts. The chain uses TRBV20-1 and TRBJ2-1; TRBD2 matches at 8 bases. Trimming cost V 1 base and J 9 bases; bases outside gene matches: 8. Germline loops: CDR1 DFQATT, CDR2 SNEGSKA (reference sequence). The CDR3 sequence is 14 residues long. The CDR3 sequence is CSARGDSGISEQFF. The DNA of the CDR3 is TGCAGTGCTAGAGGTGATAGCGGGATAAGTGAGCAGTTCTTC.

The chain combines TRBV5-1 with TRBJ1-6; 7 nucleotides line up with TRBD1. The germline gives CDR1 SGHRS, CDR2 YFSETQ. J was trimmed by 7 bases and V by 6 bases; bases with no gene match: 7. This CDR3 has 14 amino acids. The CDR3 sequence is CASTFGQANSPLHF. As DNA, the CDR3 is TGCGCCAGCACCTTCGGACAGGCCAATTCACCCCTCCACTTT.

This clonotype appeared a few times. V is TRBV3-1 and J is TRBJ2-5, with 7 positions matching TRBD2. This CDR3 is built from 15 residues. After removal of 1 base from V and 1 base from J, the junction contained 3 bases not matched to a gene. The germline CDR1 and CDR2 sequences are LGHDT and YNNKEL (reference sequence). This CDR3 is CASSQVRTSQETQYF. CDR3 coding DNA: TGTGCCAGCAGCCAAGTGCGGACTAGCCAAGAGACCCAGTACTTC.

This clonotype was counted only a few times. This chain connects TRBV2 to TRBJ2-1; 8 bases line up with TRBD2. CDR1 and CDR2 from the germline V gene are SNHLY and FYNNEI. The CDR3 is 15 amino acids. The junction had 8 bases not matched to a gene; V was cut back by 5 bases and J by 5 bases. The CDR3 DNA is TGTGCCAGCAGTCGTACTAGCGGAGGGGACAATGAGCAGTTCTTC. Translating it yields CASSRTSGGDNEQFF.

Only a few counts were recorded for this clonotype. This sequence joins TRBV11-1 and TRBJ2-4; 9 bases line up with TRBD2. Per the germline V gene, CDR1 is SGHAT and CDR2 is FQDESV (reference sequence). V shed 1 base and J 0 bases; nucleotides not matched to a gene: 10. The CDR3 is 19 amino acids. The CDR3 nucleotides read TGTGCCAGCAGCTTAGTGACTTTAGCGGGAGTACTAGCCAAAAACATTCAGTACTTC. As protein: CASSLVTLAGVLAKNIQYF.

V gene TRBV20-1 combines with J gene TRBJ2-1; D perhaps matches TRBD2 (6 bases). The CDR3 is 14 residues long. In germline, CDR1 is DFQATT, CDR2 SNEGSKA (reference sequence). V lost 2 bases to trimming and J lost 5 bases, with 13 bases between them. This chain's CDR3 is CSARPTSTHNEQFF. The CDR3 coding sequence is TGCAGTGCTAGACCTACTAGCACCCACAATGAGCAGTTCTTC.

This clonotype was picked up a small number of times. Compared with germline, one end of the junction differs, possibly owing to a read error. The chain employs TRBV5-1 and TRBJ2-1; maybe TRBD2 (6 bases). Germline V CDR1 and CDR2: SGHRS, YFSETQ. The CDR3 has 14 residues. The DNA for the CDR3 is TGCGCCAGCAGCGGCGGGGAATCCTTCAATGAGCAGTTCTTC. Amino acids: CASSGGESFNEQFF.

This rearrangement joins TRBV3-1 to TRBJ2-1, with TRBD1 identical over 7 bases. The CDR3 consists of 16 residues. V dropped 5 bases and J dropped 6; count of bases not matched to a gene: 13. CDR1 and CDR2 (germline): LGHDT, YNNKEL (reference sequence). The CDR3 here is CASSDRTGAKGNEQFF. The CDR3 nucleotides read TGTGCCAGCAGCGACCGAACAGGGGCGAAAGGCAATGAGCAGTTCTTC.

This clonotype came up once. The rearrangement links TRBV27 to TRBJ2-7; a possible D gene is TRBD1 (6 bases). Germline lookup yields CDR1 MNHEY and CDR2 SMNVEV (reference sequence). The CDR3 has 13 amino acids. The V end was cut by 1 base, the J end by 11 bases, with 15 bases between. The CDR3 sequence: CASSLFRVEGEYF. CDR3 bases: TGTGCCAGCAGTTTATTTCGGGTCGAGGGGGAGTACTTC.

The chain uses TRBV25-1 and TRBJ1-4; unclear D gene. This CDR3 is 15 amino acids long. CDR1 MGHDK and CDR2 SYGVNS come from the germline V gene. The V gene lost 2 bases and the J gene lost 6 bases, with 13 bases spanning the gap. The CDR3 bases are TGTGCCAGCAGTGAAGATGGCAGGAGGTATGAAAAACTGTTTTTT. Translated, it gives CASSEDGRRYEKLFF.

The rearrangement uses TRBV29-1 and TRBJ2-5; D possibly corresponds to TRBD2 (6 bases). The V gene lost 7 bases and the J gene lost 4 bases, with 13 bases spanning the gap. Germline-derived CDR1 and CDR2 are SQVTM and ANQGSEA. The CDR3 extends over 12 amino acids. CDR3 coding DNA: TGCAGCGCCCAGGAGGGCCCAGAGACCCAGTACTTC. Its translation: CSAQEGPETQYF.

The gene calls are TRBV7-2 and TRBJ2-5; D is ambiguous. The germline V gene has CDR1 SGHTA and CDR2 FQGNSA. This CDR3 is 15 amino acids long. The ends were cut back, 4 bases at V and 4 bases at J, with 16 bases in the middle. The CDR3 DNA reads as TGTGCCAGCAGCTCCGGATCCGGGTGGGGAGAGACCCAGTACTTC. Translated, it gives CASSSGSGWGETQYF.

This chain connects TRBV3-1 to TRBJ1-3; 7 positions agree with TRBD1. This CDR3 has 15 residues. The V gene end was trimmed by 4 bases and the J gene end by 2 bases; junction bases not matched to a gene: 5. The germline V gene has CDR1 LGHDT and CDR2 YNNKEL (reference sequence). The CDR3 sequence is CASSRGTAAGNTIYF. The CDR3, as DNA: TGTGCCAGCAGCCGAGGGACAGCCGCTGGAAACACCATATATTTT. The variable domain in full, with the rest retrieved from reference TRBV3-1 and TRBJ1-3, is DTAVSQTPKYLVTQMGNDKSIKCEQNLGHDTMYWYKQDSKKFLKIMFSYNNKELIINETVPNRFSPKSPDKAHLNLHINSLELGDSAVYFCASSRGTAAGNTIYFGEGSWLTVV.

CDR3 sequence: CASSDSTVGNQPQHF. CDR3 DNA sequence: TGTGCCAGCAGTGACTCGACGGTGGGGAATCAGCCCCAGCATTTT. The chain joins TRBV12-3 or TRBV12-4 to TRBJ1-5; D unresolved. The CDR3 runs 15 residues. V was pared by 5 bases and J by 4 bases, with 15 bases between.

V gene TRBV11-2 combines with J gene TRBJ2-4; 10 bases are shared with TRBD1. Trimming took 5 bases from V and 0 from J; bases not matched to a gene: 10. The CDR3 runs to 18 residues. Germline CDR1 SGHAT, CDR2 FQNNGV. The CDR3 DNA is TGTGCCAGCAGCATTCCCGGGACAGGGGATCTAGCCAAAAACATTCAGTACTTC. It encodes CASSIPGTGDLAKNIQYF.

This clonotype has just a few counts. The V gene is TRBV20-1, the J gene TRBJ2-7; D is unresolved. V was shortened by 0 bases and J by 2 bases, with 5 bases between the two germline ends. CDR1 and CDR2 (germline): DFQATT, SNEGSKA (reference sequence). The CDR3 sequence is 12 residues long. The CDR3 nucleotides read TGCAGTGCTAGAGAACACACCTACGAGCAGTACTTC. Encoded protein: CSAREHTYEQYF.

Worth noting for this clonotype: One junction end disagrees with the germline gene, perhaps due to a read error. CDR3 nucleotides: TGTGCCAGTAGTATAGCTAGCGTCCACATCTTC. Protein product: CASSIASVHIF. V and J are TRBV19 and TRBJ2-4, with a possible D match to TRBD2 (6 bases). This CDR3 comprises 11 residues. Per germline, CDR1 LNHDA and CDR2 SQIVND (reference sequence).

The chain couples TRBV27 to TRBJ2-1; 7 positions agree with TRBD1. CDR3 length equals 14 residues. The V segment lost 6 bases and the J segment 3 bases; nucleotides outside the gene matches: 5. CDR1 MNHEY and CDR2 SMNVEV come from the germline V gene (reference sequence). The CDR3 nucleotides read TGTGCCAGCAGGCCAGGACAGGTCTACAATGAGCAGTTCTTC. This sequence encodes CASRPGQVYNEQFF.

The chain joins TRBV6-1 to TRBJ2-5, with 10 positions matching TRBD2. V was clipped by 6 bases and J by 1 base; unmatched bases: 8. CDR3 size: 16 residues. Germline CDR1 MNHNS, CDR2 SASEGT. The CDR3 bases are TGTGCCAGCAGGCGCTGGACTAGCGGAACCCAAGAGACCCAGTACTTC. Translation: CASRRWTSGTQETQYF.

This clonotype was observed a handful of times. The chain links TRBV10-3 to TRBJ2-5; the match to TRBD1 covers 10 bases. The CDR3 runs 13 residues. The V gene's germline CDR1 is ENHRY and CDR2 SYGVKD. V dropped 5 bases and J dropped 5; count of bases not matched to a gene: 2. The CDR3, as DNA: TGTGCCATCAGTCCGGGACAGGGGGAGACCCAGTACTTC. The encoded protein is CAISPGQGETQYF.

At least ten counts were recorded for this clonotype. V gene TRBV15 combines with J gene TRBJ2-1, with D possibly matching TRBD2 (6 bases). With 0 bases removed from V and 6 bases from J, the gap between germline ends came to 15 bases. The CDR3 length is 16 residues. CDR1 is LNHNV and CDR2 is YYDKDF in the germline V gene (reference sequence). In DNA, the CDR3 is TGTGCCACCAGCAGAGACCGGGGCAGGGAGGCCAATGAGCAGTTCTTC. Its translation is CATSRDRGREANEQFF.